The next 21 T cell receptor beta chains were all read from a single sample in a study of CD8 T cells in Susac syndrome. RNA in amounts of roughly 0.5 to 1 ug was reverse transcribed with random hexamers. TCRdb re-called the immunoSEQ multiplex PCR reads with MiXCR, one entry per CDR3 protein. The sample lists about 170,000 distinct CDR3 sequences, roughly 92% occurring once. The source material was CD4+ T cells from PBMCs. The receptors here all came from a human donor with multiple sclerosis.

The genes are TRBV7-9 and TRBJ1-6, with 8 bases aligning to TRBD1. Germline CDR1 SEHNR, CDR2 FQNEAQ (reference sequence). Trimming took 3 bases from V and 5 from J; bases not matched to a gene: 3. The CDR3 runs 15 residues. This CDR3 is CASSFDRGHNSPLHF. The CDR3 nucleotides are TGTGCCAGCAGCTTTGACAGGGGCCATAATTCACCCCTCCACTTT.

This chain uses TRBV2 with TRBJ1-4; a weak D match, TRBD1 (6 bases). The CDR3 sequence is 14 residues long. Germline CDR1 and CDR2: SNHLY and FYNNEI. Between the trimmed V and J ends, which lost 6 bases and 8 bases, there was a span of 16 bases. For the CDR3, the DNA is TGTGCCAGCAGACGACAGGAGGTCAGAGAAAAACTGTTTTTT. Residues: CASRRQEVREKLFF.

This chain links TRBV4-1 with TRBJ2-5; TRBD2 agrees at 9 bases. This CDR3 has 15 amino acids. The germline V gene has CDR1 MGHRA and CDR2 YSYEKL. V was pared by 8 bases and J by 2 bases, with 9 bases of the junction left unmatched. The CDR3 DNA reads TGCGCCAGCGGAATAGCGGGGGTTAAACAAGAGACCCAGTACTTC. This codes for CASGIAGVKQETQYF.

The genes are TRBV6-5 and TRBJ2-2; D remains ambiguous. V lost 0 bases and J lost 5, with 13 bases in between. Germline V gene sequence: CDR1 MNHEY, CDR2 SVGAGI. The CDR3 extends over 16 amino acids. CDR3 DNA: TGTGCCAGCAGTTACTCCCCTACATGGGGAACCGGGGAGCTGTTTTTT. Its protein is CASSYSPTWGTGELFF.

The chain has TRBV11-2 and TRBJ2-4, with 9 bases matching TRBD1. This CDR3 contains 19 residues. Germline V gene data show CDR1 as SGHAT and CDR2 as FQNNGV. Trimming cost V 5 bases and J 0 bases; bases outside gene matches: 14. The CDR3 DNA is TGTGCCAGCAGCCCCCACCCGGGACAGGGATCGTTAGCCAAAAACATTCAGTACTTC. This codes for CASSPHPGQGSLAKNIQYF.

The chain combines TRBV6-5 with TRBJ2-5, with D possibly being TRBD2 (6 bases). V lost 6 bases and J 3 bases, leaving 17 bases between the germline ends. The CDR3 sequence is 15 residues long. Germline assignment: CDR1 MNHEY and CDR2 SVGAGI. This CDR3 is CASSPGLKGEETQYF. As DNA, the CDR3 is TGTGCCAGCAGCCCCGGACTAAAAGGAGAAGAGACCCAGTACTTC.

The chain recombines TRBV28 with TRBJ1-1; the D is unclear. V was shortened by 6 bases and J by 7 bases, with 12 bases between the two germline ends. From germline, CDR1 is MDHEN and CDR2 SYDVKM. This CDR3 spans 12 amino acids. CDR3 residues: CASSFSPSEAFF. DNA of the CDR3: TGTGCCAGCAGCTTCTCGCCCAGTGAAGCTTTCTTT.

This clonotype was found a few times. This chain uses TRBV28 with TRBJ2-7; TRBD1 aligns across 8 bases. Germline assignment: CDR1 MDHEN and CDR2 SYDVKM. V was clipped by 7 bases and J by 4 bases; unmatched bases: 12. CDR3 length: 15 residues. CDR3 in DNA: TGTGCCAGCACAGAGGACCGGACAGGGTCGTACGAGCAGTACTTC. Amino acid sequence: CASTEDRTGSYEQYF.

This chain connects TRBV27 to TRBJ2-7; TRBD2 matches at 11 bases. The germline gives CDR1 MNHEY, CDR2 SMNVEV (reference sequence). The CDR3 contains 16 residues. The V and J ends lost 4 bases and 2 bases, in that order; junction bases with no gene match: 7. The CDR3 reads CASSSRTSGGTYEQYF. CDR3 DNA: TGTGCCAGCAGTTCCAGAACTAGCGGGGGAACCTACGAGCAGTACTTC.

This chain uses TRBV27 with TRBJ2-7; D possibly uses TRBD1 or TRBD2 (5 bases each). CDR1 MNHEY and CDR2 SMNVEV come from the germline V gene (reference sequence). Trimming took off 6 bases at V and 6 bases at J, with 12 bases between the two ends. The CDR3 is made up of 12 amino acids. CDR3 sequence reads: CASSPMRGEQYF. DNA of the CDR3: TGTGCCAGCAGCCCAATGAGGGGCGAGCAGTACTTC.

This clonotype was seen a few times. This CDR3 reads CASSLGIAKNIQYF. CDR3 bases: TGTGCCAGCAGCTTAGGTATAGCCAAAAACATTCAGTACTTC. J is TRBJ2-4 and V is TRBV7-8, with D unclear. The CDR3 is made up of 14 amino acids. V lost 1 base and J lost 0, with 4 bases in between. Germline V gene lookup returns CDR1 SGHVS and CDR2 FQNEAQ.

The chain joins TRBV25-1 to TRBJ2-6, with unresolved D. The CDR3 spans 15 residues. V was cut by 3 bases and J by 2 bases, with 8 bases left in between. Germline assignment: CDR1 MGHDK and CDR2 SYGVNS. For the CDR3, the DNA is TGTGCCAGCAGTGATAATTGGGCTGGGGCCAACGTCCTGACTTTC. Protein sequence: CASSDNWAGANVLTF.

The CDR3 nucleotides read TGTGCCAGCAGCCAAGATGAGAGGGCCGGGGAGCTGTTTTTT. Residues: CASSQDERAGELFF. V and J are TRBV3-1 and TRBJ2-2; perhaps TRBD2 as D (5 bases). V dropped 0 bases and J dropped 6 bases, with 8 bases sitting between them. The germline V gene has CDR1 LGHDT and CDR2 YNNKEL (reference sequence). The CDR3 sequence is 14 residues long.

The chain joins TRBV4-2 to TRBJ2-1; D gene uncertain. This CDR3 region has 15 residues. Trimming cost V 1 base and J 16 bases, with 23 bases left between them. CDR1 is LGHNA, CDR2 YNFKEQ, per germline. The CDR3 DNA follows: TGTGCCAGCAGCCAAGTCGAAGAGCTAGGTAGGGATGAATTCTTC. Translating gives CASSQVEELGRDEFF.

The chain recombines TRBV20-1 with TRBJ2-1, with no clear D. Deletions cut 3 bases from V and 7 bases from J, with 10 bases between. The CDR3 has 12 amino acids. Germline CDR1 is DFQATT and CDR2 is SNEGSKA (reference sequence). The CDR3, as DNA: TGCAGTGCTAGCGGTCGATTAAATGAGCAGTTCTTC. Protein sequence: CSASGRLNEQFF.

The chain carries TRBV6-6 and TRBJ1-2; D uncertain. The V gene lost 2 bases and the J gene lost 7 bases, with 11 bases spanning the gap. The germline V gene has CDR1 MNHNY and CDR2 SVGAGI (reference sequence). This CDR3 has 13 residues. This CDR3 is CASSYGERAGYTF. In DNA form, the CDR3 reads TGTGCCAGCAGTTACGGGGAGAGGGCTGGCTACACCTTC.

The rearrangement links TRBV6-5 to TRBJ1-3; D remains ambiguous. V was cut by 8 bases and J by 0 bases, with 14 bases left in between. Germline assignment: CDR1 MNHEY and CDR2 SVGAGI. The CDR3 contains 15 residues. Written as DNA, the CDR3 is TGTGCCAGCTCCCCATTCTGGGACTCTGGAAACACCATATATTTT. Protein sequence: CASSPFWDSGNTIYF.

This chain joins TRBV5-1 and TRBJ2-7; the D is unclear. The CDR3 runs to 14 residues. Germline assignment: CDR1 SGHRS and CDR2 YFSETQ. The ends were cut back, 4 bases at V and 0 bases at J, with 11 bases in the middle. The CDR3 region has the DNA TGCGCCAGCAGCAGAACCTCTGACTCCTACGAGCAGTACTTC. Amino acids: CASSRTSDSYEQYF. Supplemented by reference TRBV5-1 and TRBJ2-7, the full variable domain reads KAGVTQTPRYLIKTRGQQVTLSCSPISGHRSVSWYQQTPGQGLQFLFEYFSETQRNKGNFPGRFSGRQFSNSRSEMNVSTLELGDSALYLCASSRTSDSYEQYFGPGTRLTVT.

The chain uses TRBV20-1 and TRBJ1-5; perhaps TRBD1 as D (5 bases). Deletions cut 3 bases from V and 9 bases from J, with 15 bases between. The length of the CDR3 is 13 residues. Germline V CDR1 and CDR2: DFQATT, SNEGSKA (reference sequence). The CDR3 DNA reads TGCAGTGCTAGGGGGGGACCTCATGGGCCCCAGCATTTT. Its protein product is CSARGGPHGPQHF.

This clonotype was counted a few times. The gene calls are TRBV3-1 and TRBJ2-7, with a tentative D call TRBD2 (6 bases). Looked up from germline, CDR1 is LGHDT and CDR2 is YNNKEL (reference sequence). Trimming left V 3 bases short and J 2 bases short, with 14 bases between. There are 15 residues in the CDR3. CDR3 bases: TGTGCCAGCAGCCACAGAGGGGACTTAACCTACGAGCAGTACTTC. It codes for CASSHRGDLTYEQYF.

The gene calls are TRBV13 and TRBJ2-3; 9 positions match TRBD2. The CDR3 sequence is 15 residues long. V trimming: 5 bases; J trimming: 8 bases; junction bases outside the gene matches: 11. Germline values: CDR1 PRHDT, CDR2 FYEKMQ (reference sequence). Written as DNA, the CDR3 is TGTGCCAGCAGCCGCCGGCGGGGGGGCCGCGGTACGCAGTATTTT. Translation gives CASSRRRGGRGTQYF.